These T cell receptor beta chains were read from a single sample in a study of OX40 agonist ivuxolimab in advanced cancers. Assay used: immunoSEQ multiplex PCR; TCRdb lists only in-frame clones, some missing. The profile covers approximately 50,000 clones, with roughly three quarters appearing a single time and 3% to 5% taken by the ten largest. The sample in question was CD4+ or CD8+ T cells sorted from blood, obtained in a trial of the OX40 agonist ivuxolimab. These TCRs come from an adult with an advanced solid tumor such as melanoma, head and neck, liver or kidney cancer. Both conserved end residues are part of each CDR3. A D gene is named only where the DNA matches it firmly. The size of a clone is reported for some rows only, either as once, few or many, or as a class for expanded clones.

clone size: -
J gene: TRBJ1-3
V gene: TRBV28
D gene: -
CDR3 DNA: TGTGCCAGCAGTTTCCACGGAAACACCATATATTTT
CDR3 protein: CASSFHGNTIYF

clone size: medium-sized
J gene: TRBJ1-1
V gene: TRBV6-5
D gene: -
CDR3 DNA: TGTGCCAGCAGTTACTCTCCGGGGGATTGGACTGAAGCTTTCTTT
CDR3 protein: CASSYSPGDWTEAFF

clone size: -
J gene: TRBJ1-2
V gene: TRBV29-1
D gene: -
CDR3 DNA: TGCAGCGTTGACTTCCTAAACTATGGCTACACCTTC
CDR3 protein: CSVDFLNYGYTF

clone size: -
J gene: TRBJ2-7
V gene: TRBV29-1
D gene: TRBD1
CDR3 DNA: TGCAGCGTTGCCAGGGACAGGAGCTCCTACGAGCAGTACTTC
CDR3 protein: CSVARDRSSYEQYF

clone size: few
J gene: TRBJ2-5
V gene: TRBV7-9
D gene: TRBD1
CDR3 DNA: TGTGCCAGCAGCTCTCTGGACAGGTTGCGAGAGACCCAGTACTTC
CDR3 protein: CASSSLDRLRETQYF

clone size: -
J gene: TRBJ2-5
V gene: TRBV10-3
D gene: TRBD2
CDR3 DNA: TGTGCCATCAGCCTAGGGGAGGGTCTCGGGGAGACCCAGTACTTC
CDR3 protein: CAISLGEGLGETQYF

clone size: few
J gene: TRBJ1-2
V gene: TRBV6-5
D gene: -
CDR3 DNA: TGTGCCAGCAGTTACTCAGGCGGACGGGCTAACTATGGCTACACCTTC
CDR3 protein: CASSYSGGRANYGYTF

clone size: -
J gene: TRBJ2-7
V gene: TRBV10-2
D gene: -
CDR3 DNA: TGCGCCAGCACGGGGCCACAGGGCCACGAGCAGTACTTC
CDR3 protein: CASTGPQGHEQYF

clone size: few
J gene: TRBJ1-2
V gene: TRBV2
D gene: -
CDR3 DNA: TGTGCCAGGGAAGAGGACAGCCTAGCTTATGGCTACACCTTC
CDR3 protein: CAREEDSLAYGYTF

clone size: -
J gene: TRBJ1-2
V gene: TRBV6-5
D gene: -
CDR3 DNA: TGTGCCAGCAGTTACGGTCGACGATTGGGCTACACCTTC
CDR3 protein: CASSYGRRLGYTF

clone size: -
J gene: TRBJ1-2
V gene: TRBV15
D gene: -
CDR3 DNA: TGTGCCACCAGCAGAGATTGGGGGGCCTACGGCTACACCTTC
CDR3 protein: CATSRDWGAYGYTF

clone size: -
J gene: TRBJ2-1
V gene: TRBV2
D gene: TRBD2
CDR3 DNA: TGTGCCAGCAGTGAACCTCCGCGGGGGGGCCCCTACAATGAGCAGTTCTTC
CDR3 protein: CASSEPPRGGPYNEQFF

clone size: -
J gene: TRBJ2-3
V gene: TRBV2
D gene: -
CDR3 DNA: TGTGCCAGCAGGGAGCACGGGGCGCGCACAGATACGCAGTATTTT
CDR3 protein: CASREHGARTDTQYF

clone size: few
J gene: TRBJ1-2
V gene: TRBV15
D gene: -
CDR3 DNA: TGTGCCACCAGCAGAGCCCTTGTGAGTCCCCATGGCTACACCTTC
CDR3 protein: CATSRALVSPHGYTF

clone size: -
J gene: TRBJ2-1
V gene: TRBV2
D gene: -
CDR3 DNA: TGTGCCAGCAGACAAGACAGTTACTCCTACAATGAGCAGTTCTTC
CDR3 protein: CASRQDSYSYNEQFF

clone size: -
J gene: TRBJ2-2
V gene: TRBV19
D gene: -
CDR3 DNA: TGTGCCAGTAGTATAAGGTTCGGCACCGGGGAGCTGTTTTTT
CDR3 protein: CASSIRFGTGELFF

clone size: -
J gene: TRBJ2-2
V gene: TRBV29-1
D gene: TRBD2
CDR3 DNA: TGCAGCGTTCGACTAGCGGGAAGAGCGAACACCGGGGAGCTGTTTTTT
CDR3 protein: CSVRLAGRANTGELFF

clone size: -
J gene: TRBJ1-5
V gene: TRBV6-9
D gene: TRBD1
CDR3 DNA: TGTGCCAGCAGATCCGGGACAGGGGGGCAGCCCCAGCATTTT
CDR3 protein: CASRSGTGGQPQHF

clone size: once
J gene: TRBJ1-1
V gene: TRBV18
D gene: -
CDR3 DNA: TGTGCCAGCTCACCACCGAACAGTCAGCGCACTGAAGCTTTCTTT
CDR3 protein: CASSPPNSQRTEAFF

clone size: few
J gene: TRBJ1-1
V gene: TRBV13
D gene: TRBD1
CDR3 DNA: TGTGCCAGCAGCTCTGACAGGGCCACTGAAGCTTTCTTT
CDR3 protein: CASSSDRATEAFF

clone size: -
J gene: TRBJ2-7
V gene: TRBV11-2
D gene: -
CDR3 DNA: TGTGCCAGCAGCTTTTCCGCGGCCTACGAGCAGTACTTC
CDR3 protein: CASSFSAAYEQYF

clone size: -
J gene: TRBJ1-3
V gene: TRBV28
D gene: -
CDR3 DNA: TGTGCCAGCAGTTTAGCCCGTCCCCCTCTCTCTGGAAACACCATATATTTT
CDR3 protein: CASSLARPPLSGNTIYF

clone size: -
J gene: TRBJ2-3
V gene: TRBV7-2
D gene: -
CDR3 DNA: TGTGCCAGCAGCTTAACCACCGGCTATACGCAGTATTTT
CDR3 protein: CASSLTTGYTQYF

clone size: -
J gene: TRBJ2-3
V gene: TRBV11-3
D gene: -
CDR3 DNA: TGTGCCAGCAGCTTAAGGCTTACAGATACGCAGTATTTT
CDR3 protein: CASSLRLTDTQYF

clone size: -
J gene: TRBJ1-5
V gene: TRBV7-2
D gene: TRBD1
CDR3 DNA: TGTGCCAGCAGCCGGGGGGGACAGGGGATTAGGGGCAATCAGCCCCAGCATTTT
CDR3 protein: CASSRGGQGIRGNQPQHF

clone size: -
J gene: TRBJ1-5
V gene: TRBV18
D gene: TRBD1
CDR3 DNA: TGTGCCAGCTCACCGGTTCGGGACAGGCTATATCAGCCCCAGCATTTT
CDR3 protein: CASSPVRDRLYQPQHF

clone size: -
J gene: TRBJ1-6
V gene: TRBV11-2
D gene: TRBD1
CDR3 DNA: TGTGCCAGCAGTCCAGCCCCTCCGGGACAGGGATATTCACCCCTCCACTTT
CDR3 protein: CASSPAPPGQGYSPLHF

clone size: -
J gene: TRBJ1-6
V gene: TRBV10-2
D gene: TRBD1
CDR3 DNA: TGCGCCAGCAGTGACAGGGGACAGTATAATTCACCCCTCCACTTT
CDR3 protein: CASSDRGQYNSPLHF